Sequencing of this T cell receptor beta chain was carried out in a study of T cells in women clearing cervical HPV infection. Study-level information: Controls' single incident HPV16 infection cleared within 12 months without precancer. General observations from the study: CIN3+ cases had significantly higher TCR richness than controls; evenness did not differ.

Sequencing was performed with immunoSEQ multiplex PCR; in TCRdb, only in-frame clones are kept and a portion is missing. This repertoire includes about 39,000 clones. As to this clone: Antigen unknown. The read falls 3 residues short of the CDR3 end, and the missing part is taken from the germline J gene.

The CDR3 is made up of 13 amino acids. Unmatched junction bases numbered 1, after V lost 3 bases and J lost 3 bases. This sequence was found in a woman between 18 and 70 years old with a cervical HPV16 infection that either progressed to CIN3+ or cleared (not recorded which). The genes are TRBV12-3 or TRBV12-4 and TRBJ2-7; 8 bases map to TRBD1. What was sequenced was blood buffy coat. The part of the CDR3 DNA that was read is TGTGCCAGCAGTTTCGGACAGGGCTACGAG. Translated, it gives CASSFGQGYE. The entire CDR3 sequence reads CASSFGQGYEQYF.